This T cell receptor beta chain was profiled in a study of blood T cells in healthy people across ages. With a J-beta primer mix and a sample-barcoded 5' primer, a second PCR ran roughly 6 to 12 cycles. MiXCR, run by TCRdb on the 5' RACE reads, gives a single entry per CDR3 protein. The table has over 950,000 distinct CDR3 sequences, just over 50% seen once. The TCR comes from a woman aged 55-69 years in good health. The sample taken for sequencing was blood.

The CDR3 nucleotides are TGTGCCAGCAGTTACGGCCCTCTAGACTCCACAGCTTCTTTACAGTTCTTC. Residues: CASSYGPLDSTASLQFF. The J gene is TRBJ2-1, the V gene TRBV6-2 or TRBV6-3; D remains unclear. From germline, CDR1 is MNHEY and CDR2 SVGEGT. The ends were cut back, 2 bases at V and 13 bases at J, with 27 bases in the middle. There are 17 residues in the CDR3.